These T cell receptor beta chains were read from a single sample in a study of blood T cells in healthy people across ages. Using its own MiXCR run on the 5' RACE reads, TCRdb lists one record per CDR3 protein. The data hold hundreds of thousands of distinct CDR3 sequences, with more than 50% observed a single time. Sequencing used blood. Receptor source: a man aged 35-49 years in good health. Each CDR3 is given with its conserved first and last residue. Fields, in order: CDR3 DNA, CDR3 protein, clone size, V gene, J gene, D gene. A D gene is named only where the DNA matches it firmly. Expanded clones get a size class; other rows say once, few or many, or leave the size out.

cdr3_nt: TGCAGTGCTATGGGACAGACTTACACAGATACGCAGTATTTT; cdr3_aa: CSAMGQTYTDTQYF; clone_size: -; v_call: TRBV20-1; j_call: TRBJ2-3; d_call: TRBD1
cdr3_nt: TGTGCCAGCAGTTTTTTGAAAGTGGGTATTGGAGAGACCCAGTACTTC; cdr3_aa: CASSFLKVGIGETQYF; clone_size: -; v_call: TRBV27; j_call: TRBJ2-5; d_call: -
cdr3_nt: TGTGCCAGCGAGGTAAATACGCAGTATTTT; cdr3_aa: CASEVNTQYF; clone_size: once; v_call: TRBV2; j_call: TRBJ2-3; d_call: -
cdr3_nt: TGTGCCAGCTCACCGTCCGGGACGCAACAAGAGACCCAGTACTTC; cdr3_aa: CASSPSGTQQETQYF; clone_size: few; v_call: TRBV18; j_call: TRBJ2-5; d_call: -
cdr3_nt: TGTGCCAGCAGCTTAAGCCCACTAGCGGGAGTTTTTGGGAGTGTCTACAATGAGCAGTTCTTC; cdr3_aa: CASSLSPLAGVFGSVYNEQFF; clone_size: -; v_call: TRBV11-2; j_call: TRBJ2-1; d_call: TRBD2
cdr3_nt: TGTGCCAGCAGTGAACGGTGGGACATTAGCAATGAGCAGTTCTTC; cdr3_aa: CASSERWDISNEQFF; clone_size: -; v_call: TRBV7-3; j_call: TRBJ2-1; d_call: -
cdr3_nt: TGTGCCAGGGGGGGACCCAATGAGCAGTTCTTC; cdr3_aa: CARGGPNEQFF; clone_size: -; v_call: TRBV2; j_call: TRBJ2-1; d_call: -
cdr3_nt: TGTGCCAGCAGTAGGGCCGAAGCCAAAAACATTCAGTACTTC; cdr3_aa: CASSRAEAKNIQYF; clone_size: many; v_call: TRBV12-3/TRBV12-4; j_call: TRBJ2-4; d_call: -
cdr3_nt: TGTGCCAGCGGCTTTAGGGAAAGGGACACTGAAGCTTTCTTT; cdr3_aa: CASGFRERDTEAFF; clone_size: -; v_call: TRBV3-1; j_call: TRBJ1-1; d_call: -
cdr3_nt: TGTGCCAGCAGTTTAGTCGAGGGGGGGGAGACCCAGTACTTC; cdr3_aa: CASSLVEGGETQYF; clone_size: -; v_call: TRBV12-3/TRBV12-4; j_call: TRBJ2-5; d_call: -
cdr3_nt: TGCGCCAGCAGGTATAGCTCGGGGGTCCCGAACACTGAAGCTTTCTTT; cdr3_aa: CASRYSSGVPNTEAFF; clone_size: -; v_call: TRBV6-5; j_call: TRBJ1-1; d_call: -
cdr3_nt: TGTGCCAGCAGCCAAGAAGGAGCTAACGGGGAGACCCAGTACTTC; cdr3_aa: CASSQEGANGETQYF; clone_size: -; v_call: TRBV3-1; j_call: TRBJ2-5; d_call: -
cdr3_nt: TGTGCCAGCAATGACAGGGGGGGGGAGAGCAATCAGCCCCAGCATTTT; cdr3_aa: CASNDRGGESNQPQHF; clone_size: many; v_call: TRBV6-6; j_call: TRBJ1-5; d_call: TRBD1
cdr3_nt: TGCGCCAGCAGCTTGAACGAACTAGGCAATGAGCAGTTCTTC; cdr3_aa: CASSLNELGNEQFF; clone_size: few; v_call: TRBV5-1; j_call: TRBJ2-1; d_call: -
cdr3_nt: TGTGCCAGCAGTAGGGACAGTTCCCCTGAGCAGTTCTTC; cdr3_aa: CASSRDSSPEQFF; clone_size: -; v_call: TRBV25-1; j_call: TRBJ2-1; d_call: TRBD1
cdr3_nt: TGTGCCAGCAGTACACTTCCCGAGCAGTACTTC; cdr3_aa: CASSTLPEQYF; clone_size: -; v_call: TRBV28; j_call: TRBJ2-7; d_call: -
cdr3_nt: TGCAGTGCTAGAGATAGTGGGACTACCAATGAGCAGTACTTC; cdr3_aa: CSARDSGTTNEQYF; clone_size: -; v_call: TRBV20-1; j_call: TRBJ2-5; d_call: TRBD2
cdr3_nt: TGCAGTGCTCTCCTACCCCTGGCCGCTACCAGTAGCGAGCAGTACTTC; cdr3_aa: CSALLPLAATSSEQYF; clone_size: few; v_call: TRBV20-1; j_call: TRBJ2-7; d_call: -
cdr3_nt: TGTGCCAGCAGCTTAAGCCCGCCGGACTATGGCTACACCTTC; cdr3_aa: CASSLSPPDYGYTF; clone_size: few; v_call: TRBV7-2; j_call: TRBJ1-2; d_call: -
cdr3_nt: TGCGCCAGCAGCACGGGACTTCAACTGGAGACCCAGTACTTC; cdr3_aa: CASSTGLQLETQYF; clone_size: -; v_call: TRBV5-1; j_call: TRBJ2-5; d_call: -
cdr3_nt: TGTGCCAGCAGTGAACTCTCACCGATTAGGTACGAGCAGTACTTC; cdr3_aa: CASSELSPIRYEQYF; clone_size: -; v_call: TRBV25-1; j_call: TRBJ2-7; d_call: -
cdr3_nt: TGCAGCGTTACCTTAGCGGGGGACGAGCAGTACTTC; cdr3_aa: CSVTLAGDEQYF; clone_size: -; v_call: TRBV29-1; j_call: TRBJ2-7; d_call: TRBD2
cdr3_nt: TGCGCCAGCAGCTTGGCGACGGGGTATGAGCAGTTCTTC; cdr3_aa: CASSLATGYEQFF; clone_size: -; v_call: TRBV5-1; j_call: TRBJ2-1; d_call: -
cdr3_nt: TGTGCCAGCAGTGAGGACAGAATCTCTGGGGCCAACGTCCTGACTTTC; cdr3_aa: CASSEDRISGANVLTF; clone_size: -; v_call: TRBV28; j_call: TRBJ2-6; d_call: -
cdr3_nt: TGTGCCAGCAGGTCCTGGAGGGGGGGAAATAATTCACCCCTCCACTTT; cdr3_aa: CASRSWRGGNNSPLHF; clone_size: -; v_call: TRBV12-3/TRBV12-4; j_call: TRBJ1-6; d_call: -
cdr3_nt: TGTGCCGGCGGGGGAACGGGGACAGATACGCAGTATTTT; cdr3_aa: CAGGGTGTDTQYF; clone_size: many; v_call: TRBV7-9; j_call: TRBJ2-3; d_call: TRBD2
cdr3_nt: TGTGCCAGCAGTCCCCAGGGACAGACTGAAGCTTTCTTT; cdr3_aa: CASSPQGQTEAFF; clone_size: -; v_call: TRBV12-3/TRBV12-4; j_call: TRBJ1-1; d_call: TRBD1
cdr3_nt: TGTGCCAGCAGCGTAGCGGGACGGTCCTACGAGCAGTACTTC; cdr3_aa: CASSVAGRSYEQYF; clone_size: -; v_call: TRBV9; j_call: TRBJ2-7; d_call: -
cdr3_nt: TGCGCCAGCAGCTCCCTGAGTTCCTACAATGAGCAGTTCTTC; cdr3_aa: CASSSLSSYNEQFF; clone_size: -; v_call: TRBV5-1; j_call: TRBJ2-1; d_call: -
cdr3_nt: TGCAGCGCCCGACTCGCAGGTCAAAACTATGGCTACACCTTC; cdr3_aa: CSARLAGQNYGYTF; clone_size: -; v_call: TRBV20-1; j_call: TRBJ1-2; d_call: -
cdr3_nt: TGTGCCAGCAGTTTCTATAGCGGGAGAGCAGGAGATACGCAGTATTTT; cdr3_aa: CASSFYSGRAGDTQYF; clone_size: -; v_call: TRBV12-3/TRBV12-4; j_call: TRBJ2-3; d_call: TRBD2
cdr3_nt: TGTGCCATCAAGGGGACGGATCCCCTCAACGGGGCGCAAGAGACCCAGTACTTC; cdr3_aa: CAIKGTDPLNGAQETQYF; clone_size: few; v_call: TRBV10-3; j_call: TRBJ2-5; d_call: -
cdr3_nt: TGCAGCGTTGCTAAAGGGCCTTACGAGCAGTACTTC; cdr3_aa: CSVAKGPYEQYF; clone_size: few; v_call: TRBV29-1; j_call: TRBJ2-7; d_call: -
cdr3_nt: TGTGCCAGCAGATTCGAGACCTACGAGCAGTACTTC; cdr3_aa: CASRFETYEQYF; clone_size: -; v_call: TRBV12-3/TRBV12-4; j_call: TRBJ2-7; d_call: -
cdr3_nt: TGTGCCAGCAGTTTTGGGACCCAAAAATCAGCGACCCAGTACTTC; cdr3_aa: CASSFGTQKSATQYF; clone_size: -; v_call: TRBV12-3/TRBV12-4; j_call: TRBJ2-5; d_call: -
cdr3_nt: TGTGCCAGCAGTTCCCCCGGGACCCTTAATGAAAAACTGTTTTTT; cdr3_aa: CASSSPGTLNEKLFF; clone_size: once; v_call: TRBV12-3/TRBV12-4; j_call: TRBJ1-4; d_call: -
cdr3_nt: TGCAGTGCCCAGGGAGCGGGAGGCTACGAGCAGTACTTC; cdr3_aa: CSAQGAGGYEQYF; clone_size: once; v_call: TRBV20-1; j_call: TRBJ2-7; d_call: TRBD2
cdr3_nt: TGTGCCAGCAGCCATCCTGAGGGTTGGGCGGGGACCTACGAGCAGTACTTC; cdr3_aa: CASSHPEGWAGTYEQYF; clone_size: -; v_call: TRBV7-2; j_call: TRBJ2-7; d_call: -
cdr3_nt: TGCAGTGCACGTGAGGAGAGTTTTCCTGATACGCAGTATTTT; cdr3_aa: CSAREESFPDTQYF; clone_size: -; v_call: TRBV20-1; j_call: TRBJ2-3; d_call: -
cdr3_nt: TGTGCCAGCAGTGAATATGGGCCGAATTCGGAAGGAAAACCTGGGGCCAACGTCCTGACTTTC; cdr3_aa: CASSEYGPNSEGKPGANVLTF; clone_size: -; v_call: TRBV25-1; j_call: TRBJ2-6; d_call: -
cdr3_nt: TGTGCCAGCAGCCAAACTAGCGGGGGGCGAAGTGAGCAGTTCTTC; cdr3_aa: CASSQTSGGRSEQFF; clone_size: -; v_call: TRBV3-1; j_call: TRBJ2-1; d_call: TRBD2
cdr3_nt: TGTGCCAGCAAAAATTCGGGTAGAGGGGAGACCCAGTACTTC; cdr3_aa: CASKNSGRGETQYF; clone_size: few; v_call: TRBV12-3/TRBV12-4; j_call: TRBJ2-5; d_call: -
cdr3_nt: TGTGCCAGCAGGCTGCCAGGATTGGAGACCCAGTACTTC; cdr3_aa: CASRLPGLETQYF; clone_size: -; v_call: TRBV6-2/TRBV6-3; j_call: TRBJ2-5; d_call: -
cdr3_nt: TGCAGTGCCAGACCGTTCCGGGACAGAGCTTACGAGCAGTACTTC; cdr3_aa: CSARPFRDRAYEQYF; clone_size: -; v_call: TRBV20-1; j_call: TRBJ2-7; d_call: TRBD1
cdr3_nt: TGCAGCGTTGAAAATGAAAAACTGTTTTTT; cdr3_aa: CSVENEKLFF; clone_size: -; v_call: TRBV29-1; j_call: TRBJ1-4; d_call: -
cdr3_nt: TGTGCCAGCAGCCAAGAAACGGGTCAGTACCAAGAGACCCAGTACTTC; cdr3_aa: CASSQETGQYQETQYF; clone_size: -; v_call: TRBV14; j_call: TRBJ2-5; d_call: -
cdr3_nt: TGTGCCACACAGGGACTAGCGGGGACTTTGGAAAACATTCAGTACTTC; cdr3_aa: CATQGLAGTLENIQYF; clone_size: -; v_call: TRBV21-1; j_call: TRBJ2-4; d_call: -
cdr3_nt: TGCAGTGCTAGAGACGCTCAGGACAGGAGATATGACTACACCTTC; cdr3_aa: CSARDAQDRRYDYTF; clone_size: -; v_call: TRBV20-1; j_call: TRBJ1-2; d_call: TRBD1